The sequence of this TCR beta chain was determined in a study of T cell changes during pregnancy in multiple sclerosis. The CDR3 covers 15 residues. The germline V gene encodes CDR1 SGHVS and CDR2 FQNEAQ. Deletions cut 1 base from V and 2 bases from J, with 12 bases between. Clones were sequenced by immunoSEQ multiplex PCR, and TCRdb holds only the in-frame ones, with some missing. The table includes approximately 80,000 clones, approximately 94% detected once. This sequence was found in a female donor with multiple sclerosis, enrolled in a pregnancy study. This rearrangement joins TRBV7-8 to TRBJ2-7, with TRBD2 as a possible D gene (5 bases). Sample: peripheral blood, taken in the third trimester of pregnancy. The CDR3 spells CASSLGAGLTYEQYF. The CDR3 DNA is TGTGCCAGCAGCTTAGGCGCGGGCCTGACCTACGAGCAGTACTTC.